This note documents a single T cell receptor beta chain sequence. This record comes from a study of T cell responses to AZD1222 COVID-19 vaccine. TCRdb's copy holds only in-frame clones and misses some; the assay was immunoSEQ multiplex PCR. The sample has about 66,000 clones, 60% to 85% seen once; the top ten hold roughly 4%. This receptor was taken from an adult who received the AZD1222 COVID-19 vaccine. This specimen consisted of peripheral blood, obtained 28 days after the second AZD1222 dose.

CDR3 nucleotide sequence: TGTGCCAGCAGTGAAGCCGGGGGGCACCGTCAGGAGACCCAGTACTTC. Amino acids: CASSEAGGHRQETQYF. This rearrangement joins TRBV2 to TRBJ2-5; maybe TRBD2 (7 bases). Per the germline V gene, CDR1 is SNHLY and CDR2 is FYNNEI. V dropped 0 bases and J dropped 5 bases, with 16 bases sitting between them. This CDR3 has 16 residues. The entire variable domain, with the rest obtained from reference TRBV2 and TRBJ2-5, is as follows: EPEVTQTPSHQVTQMGQEVILRCVPISNHLYFYWYRQILGQKVEFLVSFYNNEISEKSEIFDDQFSVERPDGSNFTLKIRSTKLEDSAMYFCASSEAGGHRQETQYFGPGTRLLVL.